The 31 T cell receptor beta chains below all came from one sample that was sequenced in a study of cytomegalovirus exposure and HLA in healthy donors. PCR primers comprised 60 Vbeta and 13 Jbeta primers. Here immunoSEQ multiplex PCR was the method, and the copy in TCRdb shows in-frame clones only, minus some. The sample has about 120,000 clones; over 70% are singletons. Sequencing was performed on PBMCs. Every receptor here comes from a female donor in good health and CMV-seropositive.

This chain connects TRBV6-1 to TRBJ1-1; D might be TRBD1 (5 bases). The CDR3 is made up of 11 amino acids. The V end was cut by 8 bases, the J end by 6 bases, with 10 bases between. CDR1 is MNHNS and CDR2 is SASEGT in the germline V gene. The chain's CDR3 is CASGWGAEAFF. CDR3 DNA: TGTGCCAGCGGGTGGGGCGCTGAAGCTTTCTTT.

The chain combines TRBV6-6 with TRBJ2-4; TRBD1 aligns across 7 bases. The J segment lost 6 bases and the V segment lost 6 bases, leaving 8 bases of the junction unmatched. Looked up from germline, CDR1 is MNHNY and CDR2 is SVGAGI (reference sequence). There are 14 residues in the CDR3. In nucleotides, the CDR3 is TGTGCCAGCAGCGAACAGGGGTTGAGAAACATTCAGTACTTC. Translated: CASSEQGLRNIQYF.

This chain links TRBV7-2 with TRBJ1-4, with 7 bases that match TRBD1. V lost 1 base and J lost 4; bases outside the gene matches: 3. CDR1 and CDR2 from the germline V gene are SGHTA and FQGNSA. This CDR3 is 15 amino acids long. CDR3 DNA sequence: TGTGCCAGCAGCTTAGGAGGGACAGTTAATGAAAAACTGTTTTTT. This codes for CASSLGGTVNEKLFF.

This clone has only a few counts. The rearrangement uses TRBV6-5 and TRBJ2-1; no clear D gene. The germline CDR1 and CDR2 sequences are MNHEY and SVGAGI. This CDR3 spans 13 amino acids. V dropped 5 bases and J dropped 10 bases, with 15 bases sitting between them. The CDR3 DNA reads TGTGCCAGCAGTCCTTTTACCCGCGGAGAGCAGTTCTTC. Protein sequence: CASSPFTRGEQFF.

As concerns this clone: Distinct nucleotide sequences in the sample also encode this CDR3. The chain joins TRBV9 to TRBJ2-5, with no clear D. V was cut by 2 bases and J by 3 bases, with 8 bases left in between. The CDR3 has 13 amino acids. The germline CDR1 and CDR2 sequences are SGDLS and YYNGEE. The CDR3 region has the DNA TGTGCCAGCAGCGTCTACGGTAAAGAGACCCAGTACTTC. It translates to CASSVYGKETQYF.

The chain links TRBV29-1 to TRBJ2-7; the D gene is possibly TRBD2 (6 bases). Trimming took off 1 base at V and 5 bases at J, with 9 bases between the two ends. The germline V gene has CDR1 SQVTM and CDR2 ANQGSEA. The CDR3 loop spans 12 amino acids. The DNA for the CDR3 is TGCAGCGTTGAAGGAGGCGGGGACGAGCAGTACTTC. It is translated as CSVEGGGDEQYF.

This clone turned up a few times. This chain uses TRBV7-2 with TRBJ2-3; a weak D match, TRBD2 (5 bases). Germline CDR1 reads SGHTA; CDR2 reads FQGNSA. There are 13 residues in the CDR3. V was cut by 4 bases and J by 4 bases, with 9 bases left in between. The CDR3 protein is CASSSEGPDTQYF. Here the CDR3 DNA reads TGTGCCAGCAGCTCCGAGGGCCCAGATACGCAGTATTTT. The complete variable domain, with remaining parts taken from reference TRBV7-2 and TRBJ2-3, reads GAGVSQSPSNKVTEKGKDVELRCDPISGHTALYWYRQSLGQGLEFLIYFQGNSAPDKSGLPSDRFSAERTGGSVSTLTIQRTQQEDSAVYLCASSSEGPDTQYFGPGTRLTVL.

This clone was picked up a small number of times. This rearrangement joins TRBV5-1 to TRBJ1-1, with a tentative D call TRBD1 (5 bases). This CDR3 region has 13 residues. Germline V CDR1 and CDR2: SGHRS, YFSETQ. V was trimmed by 3 bases and J by 1 base, leaving 7 bases between them. CDR3 nucleotides: TGCGCCAGCAGCTGGACACGGAACACTGAAGCTTTCTTT. Translating gives CASSWTRNTEAFF. The full variable domain, rest sourced from reference TRBV5-1 and TRBJ1-1, is KAGVTQTPRYLIKTRGQQVTLSCSPISGHRSVSWYQQTPGQGLQFLFEYFSETQRNKGNFPGRFSGRQFSNSRSEMNVSTLELGDSALYLCASSWTRNTEAFFGQGTRLTVV.

V is TRBV5-1 and J is TRBJ1-2; D uncertain. V lost 4 bases and J 4 bases, leaving 11 bases between the germline ends. CDR1 and CDR2 from the germline V gene are SGHRS and YFSETQ. The CDR3 runs to 13 residues. CDR3 bases: TGCGCCAGCAGCCTCGAGGAACTCTATGGCTACACCTTC. Translating gives CASSLEELYGYTF.

The sample holds a few counts of this clone. The chain recombines TRBV7-9 with TRBJ2-3, with TRBD2 matching over 9 bases. J gave up 0 bases and V 0 bases, and 1 base lay outside the gene matches. The CDR3 loop spans 16 amino acids. Per the germline V gene, CDR1 is SEHNR and CDR2 is FQNEAQ (reference sequence). The CDR3 protein is CASSLALAGSTDTQYF. The CDR3 bases are TGTGCCAGCAGCTTAGCTCTAGCGGGGAGCACAGATACGCAGTATTTT. The variable domain in full, completed from reference TRBV7-9 and TRBJ2-3, reads DTGVSQNPRHKITKRGQNVTFRCDPISEHNRLYWYRQTLGQGPEFLTYFQNEAQLEKSRLLSDRFSAERPKGSFSTLEIQRTEQGDSAMYLCASSLALAGSTDTQYFGPGTRLTVL.

The V gene is TRBV29-1, the J gene TRBJ1-6; maybe TRBD1 (5 bases). Trimming removed 4 bases at V and 10 bases at J, with 14 bases between. The CDR3 consists of 13 residues. The germline CDR1 and CDR2 sequences are SQVTM and ANQGSEA. This chain's CDR3 is CSVARDLGSPLHF. CDR3 sequence (DNA): TGCAGCGTTGCGCGGGACCTTGGGTCACCCCTCCACTTT.

The chain recombines TRBV6-5 with TRBJ2-5; 13 bases align to TRBD2. Germline V gene lookup returns CDR1 MNHEY and CDR2 SVGAGI. With 5 bases clipped from V and 4 bases from J, the junction kept 4 bases outside the gene matches. The CDR3 length is 15 residues. CDR3: CASSRTSGGRETQYF. CDR3 DNA: TGTGCCAGCAGTAGGACTAGCGGGGGACGAGAGACCCAGTACTTC.

This chain joins TRBV14 and TRBJ2-7; 8 bases line up with TRBD1. CDR3 length equals 15 residues. V was pared by 2 bases and J by 9 bases, with 12 bases of the junction left unmatched. CDR1 and CDR2 from the germline V gene are SGHDN and FVKESK. The CDR3 DNA is TGTGCCAGCAGCCAATTTGGACAGGGAACTGAGTTGCAGTACTTC. The encoded protein is CASSQFGQGTELQYF.

The chain combines TRBV7-8 with TRBJ2-7, with D possibly being TRBD1 (5 bases). The CDR3 is 16 residues long. CDR1 and CDR2 (germline): SGHVS, FQNEAQ. The V and J ends lost 4 bases and 2 bases respectively, with 18 bases between them. DNA of the CDR3: TGTGCCAGCAGCTCTCAACCTGGGGCGGTGGCCTACGAGCAGTACTTC. Protein sequence: CASSSQPGAVAYEQYF.

The gene calls are TRBV30 and TRBJ1-2, with D unresolved. Germline V lookup: CDR1 GTSNPN, CDR2 SVGIG (reference sequence). The CDR3 runs 12 residues. V lost 4 bases, J lost 2 bases, and 8 bases lay in between. The DNA for the CDR3 is TGTGCCTGGATGTCGGTGAACTATGGCTACACCTTC. Residues: CAWMSVNYGYTF.

The chain employs TRBV30 and TRBJ1-1; a weak D match, TRBD1 (6 bases). There are 13 residues in the CDR3. CDR1 and CDR2 from the germline V gene are GTSNPN and SVGIG (reference sequence). V lost 4 bases and J 0 bases, leaving 9 bases between the germline ends. The CDR3 DNA sequence: TGTGCCTGGAAGAGACAGGTGAACACTGAAGCTTTCTTT. Translated, it gives CAWKRQVNTEAFF.

V and J are TRBV5-1 and TRBJ1-6; D is perhaps TRBD1 (6 bases). Trimming stripped 6 bases from V and 9 bases from J, with 22 bases between. Germline lookup yields CDR1 SGHRS and CDR2 YFSETQ. The CDR3 has 16 residues. This CDR3 is CASTGAEEGGISPLHF. The CDR3, as DNA: TGCGCCAGCACAGGGGCCGAAGAGGGGGGGATTTCACCCCTCCACTTT.

The chain links TRBV6-5 to TRBJ2-3; a possible D gene is TRBD1 (5 bases). The V end lost 2 bases, the J end lost 0 bases, and 9 bases lay between the germline ends. Looked up from germline, CDR1 is MNHEY and CDR2 is SVGAGI. The CDR3 is 15 residues long. As DNA, the CDR3 is TGTGCCAGCAGTTACCAGGGTTGGAGCACAGATACGCAGTATTTT. Translation: CASSYQGWSTDTQYF.

The genes are TRBV6-1 and TRBJ2-2, with 7 bases matching TRBD2. Trimming at V came to 7 bases and at J to 3 bases, leaving 5 bases not matched to a gene. The CDR3 runs 14 residues. Germline CDR1 reads MNHNS; CDR2 reads SASEGT. This chain's CDR3 is CASTVGGDTGELFF. DNA of the CDR3: TGTGCCAGCACGGTGGGGGGGGACACCGGGGAGCTGTTTTTT.

V usage is TRBV5-1 and J usage is TRBJ2-3; 9 nucleotides align to TRBD2. CDR3 size: 16 residues. After removal of 1 base from V and 2 bases from J, the junction contained 5 bases not matched to a gene. Germline CDR1 SGHRS, CDR2 YFSETQ. Here the CDR3 reads CASSLSGGPNTDTQYF. Here the CDR3 DNA reads TGCGCCAGCAGCTTGAGCGGGGGGCCCAACACAGATACGCAGTATTTT. The whole variable domain, remainder taken from reference TRBV5-1 and TRBJ2-3, is KAGVTQTPRYLIKTRGQQVTLSCSPISGHRSVSWYQQTPGQGLQFLFEYFSETQRNKGNFPGRFSGRQFSNSRSEMNVSTLELGDSALYLCASSLSGGPNTDTQYFGPGTRLTVL.

The V gene is TRBV5-1, the J gene TRBJ2-3, with D tentatively TRBD2 (6 bases). This CDR3 is 15 amino acids long. Trimming cost V 0 bases and J 5 bases, with 13 bases left between them. CDR1 and CDR2 (germline): SGHRS, YFSETQ. The CDR3 DNA sequence: TGCGCCAGCAGCTTGGAAGGAGGGAAGGTAGATACGCAGTATTTT. This gives the protein CASSLEGGKVDTQYF.

The gene calls are TRBV10-3 and TRBJ1-6, with 9 bases fitting TRBD1. CDR1 ENHRY and CDR2 SYGVKD come from the germline V gene. V shed 0 bases and J 10 bases; nucleotides not matched to a gene: 4. The CDR3 contains 15 residues. CDR3 DNA: TGTGCCATCAGTGAGTCCGACAGGGGGAACTCACCCCTCCACTTT. This gives the protein CAISESDRGNSPLHF.

The chain has TRBV9 and TRBJ2-2; 9 bases fit TRBD1. The CDR3 is 16 amino acids. Trimming removed 4 bases from V and 6 bases from J; junction bases left unmatched: 10. CDR1 SGDLS and CDR2 YYNGEE come from the germline V gene. The CDR3 sequence: CASSFLPGTGPGELFF. CDR3 sequence (DNA): TGTGCCAGCAGCTTTCTTCCTGGGACAGGGCCCGGGGAGCTGTTTTTT.

The chain joins TRBV2 to TRBJ1-6; TRBD1 might be the D (6 bases). The CDR3 has 14 amino acids. Trimming shortened V by 6 bases and J by 4 bases, and 10 bases separated the two germline ends. CDR1 is SNHLY and CDR2 is FYNNEI in the germline V gene. The CDR3 spells CASRWDKYNSPLHF. Written as DNA, the CDR3 is TGTGCCAGCAGATGGGACAAATATAATTCACCCCTCCACTTT. The full variable domain, rest sourced from reference TRBV2 and TRBJ1-6, is EPEVTQTPSHQVTQMGQEVILRCVPISNHLYFYWYRQILGQKVEFLVSFYNNEISEKSEIFDDQFSVERPDGSNFTLKIRSTKLEDSAMYFCASRWDKYNSPLHFGNGTRLTVT.

The J gene is TRBJ2-7, the V gene TRBV4-1; TRBD1 matches at 10 bases. Germline CDR1 MGHRA, CDR2 YSYEKL. This CDR3 is 15 amino acids long. V lost 4 bases to trimming and J lost 4 bases; unmatched junction nucleotides: 7. The CDR3 region is CASSPLGQGLYEQYF. CDR3 nucleotides: TGCGCCAGCAGCCCCCTGGGACAGGGGTTGTACGAGCAGTACTTC.

The table lists this clone with a few counts. J is TRBJ2-1 and V is TRBV29-1; TRBD2 agrees at 15 bases. Unmatched junction bases numbered 9, after V lost 3 bases and J lost 9 bases. Germline CDR1 and CDR2: SQVTM and ANQGSEA. This CDR3 has 16 amino acids. CDR3 DNA sequence: TGCAGCGTTGACGTGACGGGACTAGCGGGGGGCAGTGAGCAGTTCTTC. It specifies CSVDVTGLAGGSEQFF.

The chain recombines TRBV5-1 with TRBJ2-1; D is possibly TRBD1 (6 bases). The V gene's germline CDR1 is SGHRS and CDR2 YFSETQ. This CDR3 spans 15 amino acids. The germline V and J ends were trimmed by 4 bases and 0 bases, with 11 bases remaining between them. CDR3 nucleotides: TGCGCCAGCAGCATACAGGGTCCCTCCTACAATGAGCAGTTCTTC. This encodes CASSIQGPSYNEQFF.

The rearrangement links TRBV30 to TRBJ1-1; no clear D gene. This CDR3 is built from 13 residues. V lost 0 bases, J lost 1 base, and 6 bases lay in between. CDR1 is GTSNPN, CDR2 SVGIG, per germline (reference sequence). CDR3 sequence reads: CAWSVSSNTEAFF. In nucleotides, the CDR3 is TGTGCCTGGAGTGTGTCTTCGAACACTGAAGCTTTCTTT.

The chain uses TRBV30 and TRBJ1-3, with a weak D call TRBD1 (5 bases). Trimming stripped 5 bases from V and 1 base from J, with 12 bases between. This CDR3 has 14 residues. The germline CDR1 and CDR2 sequences are GTSNPN and SVGIG (reference sequence). The CDR3 nucleotides read TGTGCCTGGGGACTTGGGGGGTCTGGAAACACCATATATTTT. This translates into CAWGLGGSGNTIYF.

This clone was seen a handful of times. CDR3 sequence: CASSLNRGEAFF. CDR3 DNA: TGCGCCAGCAGCCTAAACCGGGGAGAAGCTTTCTTT. This chain links TRBV4-3 with TRBJ1-1; D not certain. The CDR3 is 12 residues long. V was cut by 4 bases and J by 8 bases, with 11 bases left in between. Germline CDR1 is LGHNA and CDR2 is YSLEER.

The V gene is TRBV28, the J gene TRBJ1-6; 12 bases agree with TRBD1. After removal of 3 bases from V and 8 bases from J, the junction contained 2 bases not matched to a gene. The CDR3 has 15 residues. CDR1 and CDR2 (germline): MDHEN, SYDVKM. CDR3 sequence reads: CASSLWDRGHSPLHF. CDR3 coding DNA: TGTGCCAGCAGTTTGTGGGACAGGGGGCATTCACCCCTCCACTTT.